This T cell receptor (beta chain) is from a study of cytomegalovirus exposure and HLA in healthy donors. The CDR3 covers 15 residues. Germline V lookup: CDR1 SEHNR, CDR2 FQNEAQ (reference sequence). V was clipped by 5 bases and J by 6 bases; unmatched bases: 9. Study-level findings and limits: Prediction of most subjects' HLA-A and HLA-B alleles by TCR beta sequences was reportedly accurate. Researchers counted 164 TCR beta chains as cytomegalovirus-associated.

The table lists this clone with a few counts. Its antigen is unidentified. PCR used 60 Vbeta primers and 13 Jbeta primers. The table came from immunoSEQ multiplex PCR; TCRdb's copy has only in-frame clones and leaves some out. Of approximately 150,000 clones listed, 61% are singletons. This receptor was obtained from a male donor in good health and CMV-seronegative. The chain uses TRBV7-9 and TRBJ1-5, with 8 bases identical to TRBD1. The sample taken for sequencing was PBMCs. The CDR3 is CASSTTGGPFQPQHF. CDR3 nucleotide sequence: TGTGCCAGCAGCACAACAGGGGGGCCTTTTCAGCCCCAGCATTTT.